Many counts were recorded for the clone carrying this T cell receptor (beta chain). Its cognate antigen is unknown. The observed sequence ends 3 residues before the CDR3 terminus, with the missing tail filled in from the germline J gene. Libraries were prepared by immunoSEQ multiplex PCR; TCRdb keeps only in-frame clonotypes and omits some of them. The sample gives around 55,000 clones, none seen only once, and the top ten clones hold around 0.8%. The sample belongs to a study of T cell clonality in common variable immunodeficiency. The study's findings and limits: Reportedly, TCR beta sequences from common variable immunodeficiency showed fewer deletions and N-nucleotide insertions.

V lost 3 bases and J lost 6, with 14 bases in between. The germline V gene has CDR1 LNHDA and CDR2 SQIVND (reference sequence). This CDR3 region has 15 residues. This receptor was taken from a person between 18 and 75 years old in good health. The rearrangement uses TRBV19 and TRBJ2-2; D possibly corresponds to TRBD1 (5 bases). Sequences were obtained from peripheral blood mononuclear cells. The CDR3: CASSMAPPQAGELFF. Partial CDR3 DNA: TGTGCCAGTAGTATGGCGCCGCCACAGGCCGGGGAG.